This TCR beta chain was retrieved from a study of blood T cell repertoires in COVID-19. Study-level background: Researchers got acute and convalescent COVID-19 samples from the United States, Italy and Spain. PBMCs, B-cell-depleted T cells, or T cells provided the cDNA or gDNA that made up the material.

The germline CDR1 and CDR2 sequences are LNHDA and SQIVND (reference sequence). This CDR3 is built from 18 residues. The junction had 12 bases not matched to a gene; V was cut back by 5 bases and J by 4 bases. Under the authors' procedure: Amplifying reference gene primers gave estimates of nucleated cell counts. Clones were read by immunoSEQ multiplex PCR, and TCRdb kept only the in-frame ones, dropping some. That table furnishes V, J and clone size, whereas the DNA furnished D and trimming. The sample carries fewer than 70,000 clones, 75% to 90% recorded once. The material sequenced was peripheral blood. This chain uses TRBV19 with TRBJ2-7; 15 nucleotides line up with TRBD2. The origin of this receptor is a woman in her 70s with active COVID-19. The CDR3 sequence: CASSLTPGLAGGSYEQYF. The CDR3 DNA is TGTGCCAGTAGTTTAACTCCGGGACTAGCGGGAGGATCTTACGAGCAGTACTTC.